This T cell receptor (beta chain) was retrieved from a study of breast tumors, draining lymph nodes, adjacent tissues. General study points: Data only fit, rather than demonstrated, lymph node origin of most tumor T cells. Tumors had less TCR diversity than lymph nodes, more than nontumor tissue. Data fit most tumor T cells coming from lymph node, expanding in tumor.

Axillary draining lymph nodes of breast cancer patients supplied the node samples. Germline V gene sequence: CDR1 SGHDT, CDR2 YYEEEE. The CDR3 runs 16 residues. V trimming: 4 bases; J trimming: 0 bases; junction bases outside the gene matches: 6. MiXCR, applied by TCRdb to the multiplex PCR reads, yields one record per CDR3 protein. The sample shows 100,000 or so distinct CDR3 sequences, less than 25% of them seen only once. With respect to this clonotype: Its cognate antigen is unknown.

The sample consisted of axillary lymph node tissue. The chain joins TRBV5-6 to TRBJ1-5, with 8 bases matching TRBD1. This sequence originates from a female donor with breast cancer. Some clones in this sample may be carry-over from other donors' samples. This CDR3 is CASSRTGTDSNQPQHF. CDR3 sequence (DNA): TGTGCCAGCAGCCGGACAGGGACTGATAGCAATCAGCCCCAGCATTTT. Complete variable domain (other parts from reference TRBV5-6 and TRBJ1-5): DAGVTQSPTHLIKTRGQQVTLRCSPKSGHDTVSWYQQALGQGPQFIFQYYEEEERQRGNFPDRFSGHQFPNYSSELNVNALLLGDSALYLCASSRTGTDSNQPQHFGDGTRLSIL.